This T cell receptor beta chain comes out of a study of blood T cell repertoires in COVID-19. Study overall: PBMCs, B-cell-depleted T cells, or T cells provided the cDNA or gDNA that made up the material.

V dropped 8 bases and J dropped 0 bases, with 19 bases sitting between them. The germline V gene encodes CDR1 MNHNY and CDR2 SVGAGI (reference sequence). The CDR3 runs to 16 residues. Authors' data handling: Nucleated cell number was recorded as an estimate derived from reference gene primer amplification. TCRdb keeps only in-frame clones here, not all; method: immunoSEQ multiplex PCR. V, J and clone size reflect that table, while D and trimming were determined from the DNA. The sample has approximately 200,000 clones, more than 85% seen once; the top ten hold about 2.1%. Sequenced input: peripheral blood. The chain joins TRBV6-6 to TRBJ1-1; no clear D gene. The TCR originated in a man aged 70 or older with active or convalescent COVID-19. The CDR3 DNA reads TGTGCCAGCGGCCCCGGCGTGGGCAGCCTGAACACTGAAGCTTTCTTT. Translation: CASGPGVGSLNTEAFF.